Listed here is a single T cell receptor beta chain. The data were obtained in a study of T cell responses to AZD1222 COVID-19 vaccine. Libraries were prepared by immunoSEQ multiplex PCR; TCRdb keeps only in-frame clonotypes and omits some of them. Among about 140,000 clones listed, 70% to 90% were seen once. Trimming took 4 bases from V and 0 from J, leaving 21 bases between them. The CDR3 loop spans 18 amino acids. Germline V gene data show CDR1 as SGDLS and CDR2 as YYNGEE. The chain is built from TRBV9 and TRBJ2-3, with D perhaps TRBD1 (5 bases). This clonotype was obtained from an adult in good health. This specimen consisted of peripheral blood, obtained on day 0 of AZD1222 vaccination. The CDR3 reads CASSPTLGLQTSTDTQYF. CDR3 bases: TGTGCCAGCAGCCCCACTTTGGGGCTACAAACTAGCACAGATACGCAGTATTTT.